This TCR beta chain was identified in a study of T-cell memory formation after mild COVID-19. Across the study: Largely, TCR clusters stayed within a single donor.

5'RACE primed from the constant segment yielded TCR alpha and TCR beta cDNA libraries bearing sample barcodes and UMIs. TCRdb used MiXCR to reprocess the 5' RACE reads, holding one entry per CDR3 protein. The table records about 320,000 distinct CDR3 sequences, more than 13% of them present only once. Findings and caveats of the study: In pre-infection memory, a portion of responding clones appeared, which suggested that cross-reactive memory joined. Clones contracting over day 15 to 85 were CD4/CD8 balanced, with later expanders leaning CD4+.

Ten or more counts support this clonotype. Its cognate antigen is unknown. Between the trimmed V and J ends, which lost 1 base and 7 bases, there was a span of 8 bases. Germline V gene data show CDR1 as SGHRS and CDR2 as YFSETQ. This CDR3 spans 13 amino acids. V usage is TRBV5-1 and J usage is TRBJ1-4, with D possibly being TRBD1 (5 bases). This clonotype originated in a man between 18 and 35 years old who had mild COVID-19 (a few samples of this study predate the infection). Cell type and time point are not known. The specimen was PBMCs or a T cell subset sorted from them (not recorded which). The CDR3 loop is CASSLQGGEKLFF. The CDR3 bases are TGCGCCAGCAGCTTGCAGGGAGGTGAAAAACTGTTTTTT.